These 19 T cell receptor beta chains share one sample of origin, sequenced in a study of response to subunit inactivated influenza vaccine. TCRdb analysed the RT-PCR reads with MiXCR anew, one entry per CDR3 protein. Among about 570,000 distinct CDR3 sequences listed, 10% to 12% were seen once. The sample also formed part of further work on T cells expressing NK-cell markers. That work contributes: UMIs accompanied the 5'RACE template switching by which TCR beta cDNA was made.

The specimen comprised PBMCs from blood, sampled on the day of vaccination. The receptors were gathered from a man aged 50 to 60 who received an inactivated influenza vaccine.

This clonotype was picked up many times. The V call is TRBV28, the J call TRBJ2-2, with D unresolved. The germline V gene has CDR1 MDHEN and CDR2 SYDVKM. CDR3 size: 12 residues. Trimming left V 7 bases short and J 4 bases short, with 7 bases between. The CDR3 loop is CASTTVTGELFF. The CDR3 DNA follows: TGTGCCAGCACCACTGTCACCGGGGAGCTGTTTTTT.

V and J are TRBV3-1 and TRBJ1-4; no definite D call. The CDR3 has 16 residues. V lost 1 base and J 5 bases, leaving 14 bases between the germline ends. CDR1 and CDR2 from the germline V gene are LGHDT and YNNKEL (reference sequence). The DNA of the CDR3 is TGTGCCAGCAGCCAAGTTGGCGGCAGTATGAATGAAAAACTGTTTTTT. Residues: CASSQVGGSMNEKLFF.

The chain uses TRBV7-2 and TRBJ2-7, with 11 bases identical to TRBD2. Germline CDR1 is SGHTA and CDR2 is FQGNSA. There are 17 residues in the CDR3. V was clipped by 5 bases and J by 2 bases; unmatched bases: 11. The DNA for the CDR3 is TGTGCCAGCAGCAGATCACTAGCGGGAGCGGGGGCCTACGAGCAGTACTTC. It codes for CASSRSLAGAGAYEQYF.

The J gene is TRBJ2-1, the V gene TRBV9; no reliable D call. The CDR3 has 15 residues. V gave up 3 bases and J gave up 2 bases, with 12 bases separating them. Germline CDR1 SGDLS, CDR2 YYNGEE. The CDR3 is CASSAETYTYNEQFF. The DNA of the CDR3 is TGTGCCAGCAGCGCAGAAACCTACACCTACAATGAGCAGTTCTTC.

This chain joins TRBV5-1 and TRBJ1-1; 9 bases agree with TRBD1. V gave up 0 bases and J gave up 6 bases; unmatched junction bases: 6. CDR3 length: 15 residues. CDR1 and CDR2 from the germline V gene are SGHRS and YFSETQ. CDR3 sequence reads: CASSLATGGRAEAFF. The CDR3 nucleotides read TGCGCCAGCAGCTTGGCTACAGGGGGCCGGGCTGAAGCTTTCTTT.

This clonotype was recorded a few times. The CDR3 region has the DNA TGTGCCAGCAGCTTAGCCTGGGGGGGTGAAGCTTTCTTT. This sequence encodes CASSLAWGGEAFF. This chain connects TRBV11-2 to TRBJ1-1, with a possible D match to TRBD1 (5 bases). This CDR3 spans 13 amino acids. Between the trimmed V and J ends, which lost 1 base and 7 bases, there was a span of 10 bases. Germline V CDR1 and CDR2: SGHAT, FQNNGV.

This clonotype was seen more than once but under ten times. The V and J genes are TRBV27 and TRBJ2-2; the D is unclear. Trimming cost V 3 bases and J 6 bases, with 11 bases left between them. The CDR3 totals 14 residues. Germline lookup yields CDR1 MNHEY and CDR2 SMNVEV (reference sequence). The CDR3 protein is CASSFWGRAGELFF. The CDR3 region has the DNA TGTGCCAGCAGTTTCTGGGGAAGGGCCGGGGAGCTGTTTTTT.

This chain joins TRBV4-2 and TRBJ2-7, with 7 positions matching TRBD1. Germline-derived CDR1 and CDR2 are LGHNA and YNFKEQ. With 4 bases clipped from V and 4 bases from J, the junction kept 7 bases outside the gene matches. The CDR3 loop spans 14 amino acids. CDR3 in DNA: TGTGCCAGCAGCCCACAGGGGATAAGATACGAGCAGTACTTC. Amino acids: CASSPQGIRYEQYF.

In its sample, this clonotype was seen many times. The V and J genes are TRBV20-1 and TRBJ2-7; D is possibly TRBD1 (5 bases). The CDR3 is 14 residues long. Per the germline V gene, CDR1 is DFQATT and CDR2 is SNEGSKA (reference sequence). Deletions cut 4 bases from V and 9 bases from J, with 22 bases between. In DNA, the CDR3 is TGCAGTGCTACTTCGCAGGGTTTTCTACCGGGGCAGTACTTC. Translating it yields CSATSQGFLPGQYF.

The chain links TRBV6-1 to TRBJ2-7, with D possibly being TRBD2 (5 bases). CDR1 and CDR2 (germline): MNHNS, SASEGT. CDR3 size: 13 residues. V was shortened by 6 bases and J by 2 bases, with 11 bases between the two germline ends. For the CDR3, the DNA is TGTGCCAGCAGCTGGAGGCCTACCTACGAGCAGTACTTC. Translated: CASSWRPTYEQYF.

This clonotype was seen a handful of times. The DNA for the CDR3 is TGTGCCATCAGTGACGACAGGGTGGGGGAGCAGTACTTC. Protein product: CAISDDRVGEQYF. V and J are TRBV10-3 and TRBJ2-7, with TRBD1 matching over 7 bases. The CDR3 spans 13 residues. The ends lost 3 bases at V and 7 bases at J; junction bases unmatched: 6. Germline CDR1 is ENHRY and CDR2 is SYGVKD.

The CDR3 DNA is TGCGCCAGCAGCGAGACAGCGGGAGGGTCCTACGAGCAGTACTTC. It yields the protein CASSETAGGSYEQYF. The chain recombines TRBV5-1 with TRBJ2-7; 10 nucleotides align to TRBD2. The germline V gene encodes CDR1 SGHRS and CDR2 YFSETQ. V dropped 4 bases and J dropped 1; count of bases not matched to a gene: 5. The CDR3 covers 15 residues.

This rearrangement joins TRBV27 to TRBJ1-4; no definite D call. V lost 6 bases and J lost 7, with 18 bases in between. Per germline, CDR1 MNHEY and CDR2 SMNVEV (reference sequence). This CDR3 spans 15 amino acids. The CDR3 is CASSHGWAVGEKLFF. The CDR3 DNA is TGTGCCAGCAGCCATGGATGGGCCGTGGGTGAAAAACTGTTTTTT.

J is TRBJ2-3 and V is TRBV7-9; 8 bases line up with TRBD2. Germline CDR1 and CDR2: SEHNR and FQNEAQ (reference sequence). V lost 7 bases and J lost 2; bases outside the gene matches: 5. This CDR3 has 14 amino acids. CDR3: CASNRAGVTDTQYF. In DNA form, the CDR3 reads TGTGCCAGCAACAGAGCGGGGGTCACAGATACGCAGTATTTT.

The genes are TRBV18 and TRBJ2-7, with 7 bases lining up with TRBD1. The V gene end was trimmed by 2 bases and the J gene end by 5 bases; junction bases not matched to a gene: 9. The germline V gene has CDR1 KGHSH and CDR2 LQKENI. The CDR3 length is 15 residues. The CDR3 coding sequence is TGTGCCAGCTCACCATTCCGGGACAGTCGGAACGAGCAGTACTTC. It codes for CASSPFRDSRNEQYF. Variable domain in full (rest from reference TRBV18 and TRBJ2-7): NAGVMQNPRHLVRRRGQEARLRCSPMKGHSHVYWYRQLPEEGLKFMVYLQKENIIDESGMPKERFSAEFPKEGPSILRIQQVVRGDSAAYFCASSPFRDSRNEQYFGPGTRLTVT.

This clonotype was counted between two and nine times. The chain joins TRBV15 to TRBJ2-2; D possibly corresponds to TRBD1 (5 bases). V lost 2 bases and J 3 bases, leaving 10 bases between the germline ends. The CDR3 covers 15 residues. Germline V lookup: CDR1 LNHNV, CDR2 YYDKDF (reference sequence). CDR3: CATSRRQQYTGELFF. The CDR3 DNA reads TGTGCCACCAGCAGACGACAGCAGTACACCGGGGAGCTGTTTTTT.

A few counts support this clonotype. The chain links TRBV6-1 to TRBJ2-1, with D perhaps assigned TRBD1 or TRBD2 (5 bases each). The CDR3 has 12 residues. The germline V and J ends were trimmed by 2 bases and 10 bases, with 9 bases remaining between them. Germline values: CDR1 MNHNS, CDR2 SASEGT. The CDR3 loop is CASSEMGVEQFF. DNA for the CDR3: TGTGCCAGCAGTGAAATGGGGGTAGAGCAGTTCTTC.

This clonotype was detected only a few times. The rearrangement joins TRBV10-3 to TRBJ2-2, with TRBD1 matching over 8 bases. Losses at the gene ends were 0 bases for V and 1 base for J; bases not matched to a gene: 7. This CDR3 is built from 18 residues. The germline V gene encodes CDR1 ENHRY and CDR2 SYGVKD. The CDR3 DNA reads TGTGCCATCAGTGAGTCTTGGCAGGGGGCCGGGAACACCGGGGAGCTGTTTTTT. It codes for CAISESWQGAGNTGELFF.

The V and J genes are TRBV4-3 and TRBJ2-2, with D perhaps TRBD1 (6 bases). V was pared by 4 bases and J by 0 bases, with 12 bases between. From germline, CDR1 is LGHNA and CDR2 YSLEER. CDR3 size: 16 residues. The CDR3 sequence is CASSPGQLANTGELFF. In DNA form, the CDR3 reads TGCGCCAGCAGCCCGGGACAACTCGCGAACACCGGGGAGCTGTTTTTT.